This T cell receptor beta chain was recorded in a study of CD8 T cells in Susac syndrome. Germline V gives CDR1 SQVTM, CDR2 ANQGSEA. The CDR3 sequence is 16 residues long. V shed 6 bases and J 1 base; nucleotides not matched to a gene: 13. The multiple sclerosis control cohort comprised treatment-naive individuals presenting with stable or active relapsing-remitting disease. Random hexamers primed reverse transcription of about 0.45 to 1 ug RNA. MiXCR, applied by TCRdb to the immunoSEQ multiplex PCR reads, yields one record per CDR3 protein. The data hold 95,000 to 150,000 distinct CDR3 sequences, with 93% observed a single time.

The chain employs TRBV29-1 and TRBJ2-5; 8 positions match TRBD1. The receptor was derived from a human donor with multiple sclerosis. Source material: CD8+ T cells from PBMCs. This chain's CDR3 is CSVGQGWGWSQETQYF. DNA of the CDR3: TGCAGCGTCGGACAGGGATGGGGGTGGTCCCAAGAGACCCAGTACTTC. The full variable domain, with the rest looked up from reference TRBV29-1 and TRBJ2-5, is SAVISQKPSRDICQRGTSLTIQCQVDSQVTMMFWYRQQPGQSLTLIATANQGSEATYESGFVIDKFPISRPNLTFSTLTVSNMSPEDSSIYLCSVGQGWGWSQETQYFGPGTRLLVL.